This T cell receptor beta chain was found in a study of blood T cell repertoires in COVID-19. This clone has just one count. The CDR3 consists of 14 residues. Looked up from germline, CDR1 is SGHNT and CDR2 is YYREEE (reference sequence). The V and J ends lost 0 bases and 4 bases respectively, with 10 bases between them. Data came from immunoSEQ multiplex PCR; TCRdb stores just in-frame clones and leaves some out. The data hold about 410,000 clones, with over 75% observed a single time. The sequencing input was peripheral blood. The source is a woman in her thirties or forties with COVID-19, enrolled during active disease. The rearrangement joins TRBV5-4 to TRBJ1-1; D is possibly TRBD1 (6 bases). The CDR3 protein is CASSLEGTITEAFF. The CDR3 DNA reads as TGTGCCAGCAGCTTGGAGGGGACAATCACTGAAGCTTTCTTT.